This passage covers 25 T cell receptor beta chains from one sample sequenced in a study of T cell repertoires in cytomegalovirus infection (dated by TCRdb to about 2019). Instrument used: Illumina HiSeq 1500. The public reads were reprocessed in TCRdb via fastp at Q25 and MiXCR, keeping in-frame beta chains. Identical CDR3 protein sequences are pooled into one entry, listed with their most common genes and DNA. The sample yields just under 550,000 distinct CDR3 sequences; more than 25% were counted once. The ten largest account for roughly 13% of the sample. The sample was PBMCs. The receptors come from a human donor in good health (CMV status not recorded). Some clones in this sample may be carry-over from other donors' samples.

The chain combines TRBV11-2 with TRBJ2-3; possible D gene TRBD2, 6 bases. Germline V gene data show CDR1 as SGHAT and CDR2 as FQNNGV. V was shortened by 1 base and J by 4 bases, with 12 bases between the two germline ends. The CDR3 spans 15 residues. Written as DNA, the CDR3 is TGTGCCAGCAGCTTAGTTCGGGGGTTGGCAGATACGCAGTATTTT. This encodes CASSLVRGLADTQYF.

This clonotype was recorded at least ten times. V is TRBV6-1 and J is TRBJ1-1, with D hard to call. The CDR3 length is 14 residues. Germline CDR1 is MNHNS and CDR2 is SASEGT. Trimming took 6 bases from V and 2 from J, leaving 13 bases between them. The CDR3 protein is CASSITGVNTEAFF. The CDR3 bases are TGTGCCAGCAGCATCACGGGCGTTAACACTGAAGCTTTCTTT.

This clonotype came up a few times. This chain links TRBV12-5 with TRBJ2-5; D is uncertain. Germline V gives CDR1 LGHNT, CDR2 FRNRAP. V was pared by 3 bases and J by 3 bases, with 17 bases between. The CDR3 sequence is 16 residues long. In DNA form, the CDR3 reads TGTGCTAGTGGTTTAAGACTGACTGGCCGAAAAGAGACCCAGTACTTC. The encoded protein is CASGLRLTGRKETQYF.

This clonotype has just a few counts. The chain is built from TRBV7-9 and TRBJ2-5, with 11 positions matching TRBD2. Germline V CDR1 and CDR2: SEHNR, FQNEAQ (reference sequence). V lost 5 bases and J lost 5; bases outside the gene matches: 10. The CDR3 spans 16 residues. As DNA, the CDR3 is TGTGCCAGCAGCGACAGTAGCGGGAGGGCCGGTGAGACCCAGTACTTC. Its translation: CASSDSSGRAGETQYF.

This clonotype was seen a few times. The CDR3 region is CASSPRDKPAYEQYF. For the CDR3, the DNA is TGTGCCAGCAGCCCTCGGGACAAGCCCGCCTACGAGCAGTACTTC. The V gene is TRBV7-8, the J gene TRBJ2-7; a weak D match, TRBD1 (6 bases). In germline, CDR1 is SGHVS, CDR2 FQNEAQ. V was shortened by 5 bases and J by 2 bases, with 16 bases between the two germline ends. This CDR3 spans 15 amino acids. Complete variable domain (other parts from reference TRBV7-8 and TRBJ2-7): GAGVSQSPRYKVAKRGQDVALRCDPISGHVSLFWYQQALGQGPEFLTYFQNEAQLDKSGLPSDRFFAERPEGSVSTLKIQRTQQEDSAVYLCASSPRDKPAYEQYFGPGTRLTVT.

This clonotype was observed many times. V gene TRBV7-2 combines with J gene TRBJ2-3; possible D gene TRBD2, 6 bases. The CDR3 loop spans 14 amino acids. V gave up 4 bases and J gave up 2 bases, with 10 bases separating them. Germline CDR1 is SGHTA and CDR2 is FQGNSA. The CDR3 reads CASSSGLFTDTQYF. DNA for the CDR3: TGTGCCAGCAGCTCGGGACTCTTCACAGATACGCAGTATTTT. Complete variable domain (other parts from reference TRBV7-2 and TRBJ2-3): GAGVSQSPSNKVTEKGKDVELRCDPISGHTALYWYRQSLGQGLEFLIYFQGNSAPDKSGLPSDRFSAERTGGSVSTLTIQRTQQEDSAVYLCASSSGLFTDTQYFGPGTRLTVL.

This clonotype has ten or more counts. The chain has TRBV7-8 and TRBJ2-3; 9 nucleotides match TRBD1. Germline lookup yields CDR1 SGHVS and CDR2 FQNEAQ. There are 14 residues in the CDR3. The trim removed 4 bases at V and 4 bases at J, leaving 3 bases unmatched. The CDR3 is CASSSDRGPDTQYF. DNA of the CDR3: TGTGCCAGCAGCTCGGACAGGGGCCCAGATACGCAGTATTTT.

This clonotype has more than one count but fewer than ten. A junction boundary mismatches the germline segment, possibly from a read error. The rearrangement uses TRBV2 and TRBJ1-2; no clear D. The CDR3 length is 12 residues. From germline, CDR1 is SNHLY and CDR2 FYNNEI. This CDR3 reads CASTEGKRGYTF. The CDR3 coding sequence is TGTGCCAGCACTGAAGGGAAAAGGGGCTACACCTTC.

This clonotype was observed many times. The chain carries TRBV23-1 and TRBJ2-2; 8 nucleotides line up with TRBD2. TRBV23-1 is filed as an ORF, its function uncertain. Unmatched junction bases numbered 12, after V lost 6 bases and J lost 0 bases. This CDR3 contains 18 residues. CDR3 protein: CASRPSGTSGANTGELFF. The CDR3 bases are TGCGCCAGCAGGCCGTCGGGTACTAGCGGAGCGAACACCGGGGAGCTGTTTTTT.

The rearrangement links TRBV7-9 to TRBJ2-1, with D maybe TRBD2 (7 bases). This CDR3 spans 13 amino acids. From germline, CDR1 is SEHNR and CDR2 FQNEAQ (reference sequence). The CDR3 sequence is CASGRGYLYEQFF. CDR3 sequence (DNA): TGTGCGTCGGGGAGGGGGTATTTGTATGAGCAGTTCTTC.

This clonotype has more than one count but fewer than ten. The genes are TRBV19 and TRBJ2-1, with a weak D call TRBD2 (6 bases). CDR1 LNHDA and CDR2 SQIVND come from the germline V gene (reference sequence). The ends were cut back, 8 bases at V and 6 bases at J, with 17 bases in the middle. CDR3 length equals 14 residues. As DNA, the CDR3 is TGTGCCAGTGCGTGGGGGGTTTCGTCCAATGAGCAGTTCTTC. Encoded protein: CASAWGVSSNEQFF.

CDR3 amino acids: CASSPIQGSGTEAFF. As DNA, the CDR3 is TGTGCCAGCAGTCCCATACAGGGTAGTGGGACTGAAGCTTTCTTT. The V and J genes are TRBV12-3 or TRBV12-4 and TRBJ1-1, with a tentative D call TRBD1 (6 bases). The CDR3 is 15 amino acids. Trimming took 5 bases from V and 5 from J, leaving 18 bases between them.

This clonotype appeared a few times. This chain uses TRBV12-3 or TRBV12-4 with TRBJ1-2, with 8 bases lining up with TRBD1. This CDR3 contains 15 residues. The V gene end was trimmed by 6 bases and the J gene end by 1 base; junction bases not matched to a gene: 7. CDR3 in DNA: TGTGCCAGCAGCACCCGGGACAGGAGTAACTATGGCTACACCTTC. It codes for CASSTRDRSNYGYTF.

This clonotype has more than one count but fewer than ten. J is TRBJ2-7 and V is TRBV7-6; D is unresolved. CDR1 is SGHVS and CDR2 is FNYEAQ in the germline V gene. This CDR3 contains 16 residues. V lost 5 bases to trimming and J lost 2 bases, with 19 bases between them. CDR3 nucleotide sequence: TGTGCCAGCAGCCCCCTCGGGCTTGAGTTCGCCTACGAGCAGTACTTC. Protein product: CASSPLGLEFAYEQYF.

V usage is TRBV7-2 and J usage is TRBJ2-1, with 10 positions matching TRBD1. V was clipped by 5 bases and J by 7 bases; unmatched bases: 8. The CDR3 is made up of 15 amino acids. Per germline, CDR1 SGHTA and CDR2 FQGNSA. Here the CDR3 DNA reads TGTGCCAGCAGCATGGGACAGGGGTTGCGGAATGAGCAGTTCTTC. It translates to CASSMGQGLRNEQFF.

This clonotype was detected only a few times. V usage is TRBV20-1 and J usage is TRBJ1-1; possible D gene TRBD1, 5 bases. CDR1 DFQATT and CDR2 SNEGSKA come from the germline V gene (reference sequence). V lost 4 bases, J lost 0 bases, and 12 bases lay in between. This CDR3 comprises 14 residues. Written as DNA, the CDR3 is TGCAGTGCTAACTTCGGGGGTATGAACACTGAAGCTTTCTTT. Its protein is CSANFGGMNTEAFF.

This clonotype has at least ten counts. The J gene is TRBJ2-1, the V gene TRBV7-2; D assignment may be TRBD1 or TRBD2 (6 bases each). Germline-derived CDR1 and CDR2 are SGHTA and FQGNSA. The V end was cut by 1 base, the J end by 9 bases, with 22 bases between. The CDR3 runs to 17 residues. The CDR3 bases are TGTGCCAGCAGCTTAGATGTTCTAGCGACCAGGGGTAGTGAGCAGTTCTTC. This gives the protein CASSLDVLATRGSEQFF.

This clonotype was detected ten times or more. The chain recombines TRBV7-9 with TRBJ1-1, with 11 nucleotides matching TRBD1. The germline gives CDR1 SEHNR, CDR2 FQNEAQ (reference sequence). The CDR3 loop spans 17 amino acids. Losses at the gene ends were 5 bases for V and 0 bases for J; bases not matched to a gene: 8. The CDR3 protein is CASSHIGTGGMNTEAFF. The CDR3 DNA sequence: TGTGCCAGCAGCCACATAGGGACAGGGGGGATGAACACTGAAGCTTTCTTT. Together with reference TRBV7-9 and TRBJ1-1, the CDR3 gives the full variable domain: DTGVSQNPRHKITKRGQNVTFRCDPISEHNRLYWYRQTLGQGPEFLTYFQNEAQLEKSRLLSDRFSAERPKGSFSTLEIQRTEQGDSAMYLCASSHIGTGGMNTEAFFGQGTRLTVV.

Here the CDR3 DNA reads TGTGCCAGCAGTTTATTAGGCCGAGGGGTTGCAGATACGCAGTATTTT. It yields the protein CASSLLGRGVADTQYF. The chain joins TRBV12-3 or TRBV12-4 to TRBJ2-3, with D perhaps assigned TRBD1 or TRBD2 (5 bases each). The CDR3 sequence is 16 residues long. Trimming shortened V by 2 bases and J by 4 bases, and 16 bases separated the two germline ends.

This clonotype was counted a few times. CDR3 in amino acids: CASRPDRVEREQYF. CDR3 DNA sequence: TGTGCCAGCAGACCCGACAGGGTGGAACGCGAGCAGTACTTC. The J gene is TRBJ2-7, the V gene TRBV7-4; 7 bases line up with TRBD1. CDR1 is SGHVT, CDR2 SQSDAQ, per germline. Trimming removed 6 bases from V and 6 bases from J; junction bases left unmatched: 11. This CDR3 is built from 14 residues.

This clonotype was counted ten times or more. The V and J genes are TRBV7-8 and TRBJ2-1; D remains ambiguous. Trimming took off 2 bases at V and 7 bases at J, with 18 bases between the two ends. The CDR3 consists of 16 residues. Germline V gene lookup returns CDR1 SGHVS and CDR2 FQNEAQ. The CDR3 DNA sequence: TGTGCCAGCAGCTTAAGTGTCTCCGGTGGCCGGAATGAGCAGTTCTTC. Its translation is CASSLSVSGGRNEQFF.

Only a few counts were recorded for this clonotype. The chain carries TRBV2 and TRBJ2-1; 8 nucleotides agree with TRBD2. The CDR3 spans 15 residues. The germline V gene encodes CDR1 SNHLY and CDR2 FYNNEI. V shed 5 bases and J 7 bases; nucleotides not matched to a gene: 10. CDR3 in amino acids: CASSTPGLEVNEQFF. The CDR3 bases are TGTGCCAGCAGTACCCCGGGACTAGAGGTAAATGAGCAGTTCTTC.

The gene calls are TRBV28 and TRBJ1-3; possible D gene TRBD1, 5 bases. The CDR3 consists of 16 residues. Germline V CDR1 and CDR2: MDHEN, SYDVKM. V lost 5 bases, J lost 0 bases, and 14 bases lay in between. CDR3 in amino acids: CASSGGDAVSGNTIYF. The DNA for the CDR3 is TGTGCCAGCAGTGGGGGAGATGCCGTCTCTGGAAACACCATATATTTT.

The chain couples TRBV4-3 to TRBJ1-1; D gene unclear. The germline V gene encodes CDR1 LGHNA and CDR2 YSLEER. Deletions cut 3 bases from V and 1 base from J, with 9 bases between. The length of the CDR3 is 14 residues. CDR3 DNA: TGCGCCAGCAGCCATGTGGGAGGGAACACTGAAGCTTTCTTT. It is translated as CASSHVGGNTEAFF.

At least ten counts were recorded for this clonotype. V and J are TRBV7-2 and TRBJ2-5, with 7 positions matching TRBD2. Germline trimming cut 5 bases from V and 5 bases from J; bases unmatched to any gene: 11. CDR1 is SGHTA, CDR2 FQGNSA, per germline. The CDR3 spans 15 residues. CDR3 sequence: CASSQLGLVRETQYF. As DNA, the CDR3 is TGTGCCAGCAGCCAATTAGGACTAGTTAGGGAGACCCAGTACTTC.